This paragraph reports one TCR beta chain. Its antigen is not known. This sample is drawn from a study of response to subunit inactivated influenza vaccine. General study results and limits: The authors suggested that few new T cells are recruited per seasonal influenza vaccination.

Using its own MiXCR run on the RT-PCR reads, TCRdb lists one record per CDR3 protein. The repertoire has roughly 700,000 distinct CDR3 sequences, approximately 15% of them found once; the top ten carry around 7%. Trimming pared 2 bases from V and 0 bases from J, leaving 5 bases between. The CDR3 runs 14 residues. The germline V gene encodes CDR1 SGHKS and CDR2 YYEKEE (reference sequence). The clonotype was recovered from a man aged 50 to 59 who received an inactivated influenza vaccine. Specimen: PBMCs from blood, collected 14 days before vaccination. The chain recombines TRBV5-5 with TRBJ2-2; D is ambiguous. CDR3 in DNA: TGTGCCAGCAGCTTTCAAACGAACACCGGGGAGCTGTTTTTT. Protein: CASSFQTNTGELFF. Together with reference TRBV5-5 and TRBJ2-2, the CDR3 gives the full variable domain: DAGVTQSPTHLIKTRGQQVTLRCSPISGHKSVSWYQQVLGQGPQFIFQYYEKEERGRGNFPDRFSARQFPNYSSELNVNALLLGDSALYLCASSFQTNTGELFFGEGSRLTVL.